The 5 T cell receptor beta chains listed next were all sequenced from one sample in a study of T cells in Graves' hyperthyroidism and ophthalmopathy. There were TCR beta CDR3 regions amplified from RNA transcripts. An initial round of RT-PCR targeting the TCR CDR3 relied on the HTBI primer set. TCRdb re-derived calls from the multiplex PCR reads in MiXCR, one entry per CDR3 protein. The sample holds about 290,000 distinct CDR3 sequences, about an eighth seen once. Sequencing was done on a sample of blood. All receptors come from a woman aged 40-49 years with Graves' hyperthyroidism.

At least ten counts were recorded for this clonotype. The V gene is TRBV28, the J gene TRBJ2-5; weak D call: TRBD1 (5 bases). The V and J ends lost 6 bases and 6 bases respectively, with 8 bases between them. The CDR3 is 11 residues long. Germline lookup yields CDR1 MDHEN and CDR2 SYDVKM. The CDR3 DNA is TGTGCCAGCAGGGGGCAGAAGACCCAGTACTTC. Translation: CASRGQKTQYF.

The rearrangement joins TRBV11-2 to TRBJ2-3, with 11 bases aligning to TRBD2. Trimming removed 7 bases from V and 2 bases from J; junction bases left unmatched: 2. Germline V CDR1 and CDR2: SGHAT, FQNNGV. The CDR3 runs to 14 residues. CDR3 sequence reads: CASMGLAATDTQYF. Written as DNA, the CDR3 is TGTGCCAGCATGGGACTAGCGGCCACAGATACGCAGTATTTT.

This clonotype was recorded at least ten times. The chain combines TRBV2 with TRBJ1-5; 10 bases line up with TRBD1. The CDR3 consists of 14 residues. V lost 5 bases to trimming and J lost 7 bases; unmatched junction nucleotides: 5. Germline assignment: CDR1 SNHLY and CDR2 FYNNEI. The CDR3 DNA reads TGTGCCAGCAGTTCCGACAGGGGGCCCCAGCCCCAGCATTTT. Translation gives CASSSDRGPQPQHF.

This clonotype was detected ten times or more. The V and J genes are TRBV2 and TRBJ1-6; no clear D. Trimming took 7 bases from V and 4 from J, leaving 14 bases between them. The CDR3 covers 15 residues. From germline, CDR1 is SNHLY and CDR2 FYNNEI. The CDR3 DNA follows: TGTGCCAGCAATGAGAGAGGCGGTTATAATTCACCCCTCCACTTT. It translates to CASNERGGYNSPLHF. Based on the CDR3 plus reference TRBV2 and TRBJ1-6, the full variable domain is EPEVTQTPSHQVTQMGQEVILRCVPISNHLYFYWYRQILGQKVEFLVSFYNNEISEKSEIFDDQFSVERPDGSNFTLKIRSTKLEDSAMYFCASNERGGYNSPLHFGNGTRLTVT.

Many counts were recorded for this clonotype. The chain uses TRBV6-1 and TRBJ1-2; a possible D gene is TRBD1 (6 bases). Trimming shortened V by 1 base and J by 3 bases, and 12 bases separated the two germline ends. The germline V gene has CDR1 MNHNS and CDR2 SASEGT. CDR3 size: 15 residues. The CDR3 bases are TGTGCCAGCAGTGAAGTGTACAGGGTAGACTATGGCTACACCTTC. As protein: CASSEVYRVDYGYTF.